The 17 T cell receptor beta chains presented below share a single source sample, sequenced in a study of blood T cell repertoires in COVID-19. Clones were read by immunoSEQ multiplex PCR, and TCRdb kept only the in-frame ones, dropping some. The sample carries 290,000 or so clones, around 91% recorded once. Sequenced: PBMCs or T cells enriched from blood (not recorded which). The source is a woman under 30 with acute COVID-19.

The chain uses TRBV20-1 and TRBJ2-5; 10 bases fit TRBD2. V lost 3 bases to trimming and J lost 5 bases; unmatched junction nucleotides: 12. Germline V gene sequence: CDR1 DFQATT, CDR2 SNEGSKA (reference sequence). This CDR3 contains 16 residues. CDR3 nucleotides: TGCAGTGCTAGTGGAGGGGCTAGCGGGAGTGGCGAGACCCAGTACTTC. Protein sequence: CSASGGASGSGETQYF.

The V gene is TRBV7-9, the J gene TRBJ1-5, with 7 bases aligning to TRBD1. After removal of 5 bases from V and 5 bases from J, the junction contained 6 bases not matched to a gene. This CDR3 contains 14 residues. Germline V gene lookup returns CDR1 SEHNR and CDR2 FQNEAQ (reference sequence). The CDR3 spells CASSRQGLDQPQHF. The CDR3 nucleotides read TGTGCCAGCAGCCGACAGGGTTTGGATCAGCCCCAGCATTTT.

The rearrangement links TRBV3-1 (or the pseudogene TRBV3-2) to TRBJ1-1; D gene ambiguous. V lost 0 bases and J 0 bases, leaving 5 bases between the germline ends. The CDR3 spans 14 residues. The germline gives CDR1 LGHDT, CDR2 YNNKEL (reference sequence). CDR3 bases: TGTGCCAGCAGCCAAGAGCCGGTGAACACTGAAGCTTTCTTT. Its translation: CASSQEPVNTEAFF.

The J gene is TRBJ1-2, the V gene TRBV7-3; D is perhaps TRBD1 (5 bases). V gave up 2 bases and J gave up 2 bases, with 6 bases separating them. The CDR3 extends over 13 amino acids. Germline CDR1 and CDR2: SGHTA and FQGTGA. CDR3 sequence (DNA): TGTGCCAGCAGCTTAGGGGGGAACTATGGCTACACCTTC. Protein product: CASSLGGNYGYTF. Full variable domain (remainder filled in from reference TRBV7-3 and TRBJ1-2): GAGVSQTPSNKVTEKGKYVELRCDPISGHTALYWYRQSLGQGPEFLIYFQGTGAADDSGLPNDRFFAVRPEGSVSTLKIQRTERGDSAVYLCASSLGGNYGYTFGSGTRLTVV.

The chain carries TRBV27 and TRBJ1-6; a possible D gene is TRBD1 (5 bases). Germline V gene data show CDR1 as MNHEY and CDR2 as SMNVEV (reference sequence). Trimming took 4 bases from V and 8 from J, leaving 9 bases between them. The CDR3 loop spans 13 amino acids. The CDR3 region is CASSSGRDSPLHF. The CDR3 nucleotides are TGTGCCAGCAGTTCAGGGAGGGATTCACCCCTCCACTTT.

The J gene is TRBJ2-7, the V gene TRBV23-1; 10 bases fit TRBD1. TRBV23-1 is an ORF for which the function is uncertain. Losses at the gene ends were 3 bases for V and 4 bases for J; bases not matched to a gene: 9. The CDR3 spans 16 residues. In DNA, the CDR3 is TGCGCCAGCAGTCAGATTCCTCGGGACAGGGGATACGAGCAGTACTTC. This translates into CASSQIPRDRGYEQYF.

This chain joins TRBV15 and TRBJ2-2; possible D gene TRBD1, 6 bases. With 3 bases removed from V and 0 bases from J, the gap between germline ends came to 8 bases. The CDR3 runs 15 residues. Germline V gene lookup returns CDR1 LNHNV and CDR2 YYDKDF (reference sequence). The CDR3 bases are TGTGCCACCAGCAGGGGGGCGGCGAACACCGGGGAGCTGTTTTTT. As protein: CATSRGAANTGELFF.

V usage is TRBV7-9 and J usage is TRBJ2-1; 13 bases are shared with TRBD2. This CDR3 contains 14 residues. V trimming: 5 bases; J trimming: 10 bases; junction bases outside the gene matches: 5. Germline V gene sequence: CDR1 SEHNR, CDR2 FQNEAQ (reference sequence). The CDR3 region has the DNA TGTGCCAGCAGCGAGGGACTAGCGGGGCTAGAGCAGTTCTTC. This sequence encodes CASSEGLAGLEQFF.

The chain joins TRBV5-1 to TRBJ1-2, with 11 bases lining up with TRBD1. Looked up from germline, CDR1 is SGHRS and CDR2 is YFSETQ. The CDR3 consists of 14 residues. With V trimmed by 2 bases and J by 6 bases, 3 bases remained unmatched. The CDR3 is CASSLLGQGDGYTF. The CDR3 nucleotides read TGCGCCAGCAGCTTACTGGGACAGGGGGATGGCTACACCTTC. The full variable domain, with the rest looked up from reference TRBV5-1 and TRBJ1-2, is KAGVTQTPRYLIKTRGQQVTLSCSPISGHRSVSWYQQTPGQGLQFLFEYFSETQRNKGNFPGRFSGRQFSNSRSEMNVSTLELGDSALYLCASSLLGQGDGYTFGSGTRLTVV.

The V call is TRBV13, the J call TRBJ2-1, with 10 nucleotides matching TRBD2. The CDR3 is made up of 17 amino acids. In germline, CDR1 is PRHDT, CDR2 FYEKMQ (reference sequence). V gave up 2 bases and J gave up 3 bases; unmatched junction bases: 7. The CDR3: CASSLRDGTSVYNEQFF. For the CDR3, the DNA is TGTGCCAGCAGCTTAAGAGACGGGACTAGCGTCTACAATGAGCAGTTCTTC.

A few counts support this clone. The V gene is TRBV10-3, the J gene TRBJ1-5; no reliable D call. V shed 3 bases and J shed 0 bases, with 9 bases lying between them. This CDR3 contains 15 residues. CDR1 is ENHRY and CDR2 is SYGVKD in the germline V gene. Written as DNA, the CDR3 is TGTGCCATCAGTGATCAGGTGGATAGCAATCAGCCCCAGCATTTT. It translates to CAISDQVDSNQPQHF.

This clone was observed a few times. This rearrangement joins TRBV3-1 (or the pseudogene TRBV3-2) to TRBJ1-3; TRBD1 is a possible D gene (5 bases). Germline V gene sequence: CDR1 LGHDT, CDR2 YNNKEL (reference sequence). V was shortened by 5 bases and J by 0 bases, with 17 bases between the two germline ends. The CDR3 has 17 residues. In DNA, the CDR3 is TGTGCCAGCAGCGTGGCGGTGGGACTCATCTCTGGAAACACCATATATTTT. It translates to CASSVAVGLISGNTIYF.

V is TRBV28 and J is TRBJ2-5; no clear D gene. CDR3 length equals 13 residues. Deletions cut 3 bases from V and 4 bases from J, with 9 bases between. In germline, CDR1 is MDHEN, CDR2 SYDVKM. CDR3 loop: CASSLGSVETQYF. CDR3 nucleotides: TGTGCCAGCAGTTTGGGCTCCGTAGAGACCCAGTACTTC. Filled out from reference TRBV28 and TRBJ2-5, the complete variable domain reads DVKVTQSSRYLVKRTGEKVFLECVQDMDHENMFWYRQDPGLGLRLIYFSYDVKMKEKGDIPEGYSVSREKKERFSLILESASTNQTSMYLCASSLGSVETQYFGPGTRLLVL.

The rearrangement joins TRBV18 to TRBJ2-7; 9 positions agree with TRBD1. Germline assignment: CDR1 KGHSH and CDR2 LQKENI. V lost 3 bases, J lost 5 bases, and 5 bases stayed unmatched. The CDR3 contains 14 residues. The CDR3 region is CASSPRDRVNEQYF. CDR3 sequence (DNA): TGTGCCAGCTCACCCCGGGACAGGGTAAACGAGCAGTACTTC.

The chain carries TRBV28 and TRBJ1-2, with D uncertain. Per germline, CDR1 MDHEN and CDR2 SYDVKM. CDR3 size: 14 residues. The V end was cut by 5 bases, the J end by 8 bases, with 18 bases between. In nucleotides, the CDR3 is TGTGCCAGCAGTCCCTCTTCCGGGATCGAGGGCTACACCTTC. This encodes CASSPSSGIEGYTF.

The V call is TRBV5-1, the J call TRBJ2-1; 8 bases are a match to TRBD2. Germline V gives CDR1 SGHRS, CDR2 YFSETQ. The CDR3 consists of 13 residues. V lost 3 bases and J lost 6; bases outside the gene matches: 2. The CDR3 sequence: CASSSGTSNEQFF. The CDR3 DNA reads as TGCGCCAGCAGCTCCGGGACTAGCAATGAGCAGTTCTTC.

This clone was found once. The V call is TRBV5-6, the J call TRBJ2-7; D is perhaps TRBD1 (6 bases). CDR1 is SGHDT, CDR2 YYEEEE, per germline. CDR3 length equals 15 residues. V lost 4 bases and J lost 0, with 14 bases in between. The CDR3 spells CASSQPQGISYEQYF. In nucleotides, the CDR3 is TGTGCCAGCAGCCAGCCACAGGGAATCTCCTACGAGCAGTACTTC.